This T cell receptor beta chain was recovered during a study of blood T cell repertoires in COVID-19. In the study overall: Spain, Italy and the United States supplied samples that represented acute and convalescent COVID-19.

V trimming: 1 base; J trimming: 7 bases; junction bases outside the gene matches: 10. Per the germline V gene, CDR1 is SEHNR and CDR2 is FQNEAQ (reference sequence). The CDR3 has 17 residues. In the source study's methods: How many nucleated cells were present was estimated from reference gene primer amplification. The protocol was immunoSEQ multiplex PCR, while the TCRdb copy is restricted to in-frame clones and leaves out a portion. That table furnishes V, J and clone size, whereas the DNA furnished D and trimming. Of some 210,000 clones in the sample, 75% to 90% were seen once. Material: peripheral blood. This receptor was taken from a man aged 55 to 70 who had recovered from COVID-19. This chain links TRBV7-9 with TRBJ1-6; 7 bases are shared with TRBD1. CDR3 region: CASSLGNVGQNNSPLHF. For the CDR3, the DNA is TGTGCCAGCAGCTTAGGCAACGTGGGACAGAACAATTCACCCCTCCACTTT.